These 3 T cell receptor beta chains originate from one sample sequenced in a study of vaccination and CD4 T cells after COVID-19. Treatment of the sample: roughly 10-day PBMC culture with coronavirus spike peptide pools or control peptides (ViraFEST assay). The Oncomine TCR Beta short-read assay was applied to DNA of cultured CD4+ T cells. MiXCR, applied by TCRdb to the PCR reads, yields one record per CDR3 protein. The sample records 11,000 to 15,000 distinct CDR3 sequences, roughly 50% being singletons. Their antigen targets remain unknown. The sequenced material came from CD4+ T cells from blood, cultured in vitro. Receptor source: a human donor who had recovered from COVID-19.

This rearrangement joins TRBV7-2 to TRBJ1-5, with a weak D call TRBD1 (5 bases). The V gene's germline CDR1 is SGHTA and CDR2 FQGNSA. V was trimmed by 7 bases and J by 7 bases, leaving 29 bases between them. The CDR3 contains 18 residues. The CDR3 DNA follows: TGTGCCAGCACCCTCCTACCCCCGGGGGTGGGATCCGACCAGCCCCAGCATTTT. Translated, it gives CASTLLPPGVGSDQPQHF. Full variable domain (rest looked up from reference TRBV7-2 and TRBJ1-5): GAGVSQSPSNKVTEKGKDVELRCDPISGHTALYWYRQSLGQGLEFLIYFQGNSAPDKSGLPSDRFSAERTGGSVSTLTIQRTQQEDSAVYLCASTLLPPGVGSDQPQHFGDGTRLSIL.

Only a few counts were recorded for this clonotype. V gene TRBV20-1 combines with J gene TRBJ2-5; 7 bases are shared with TRBD1. The CDR3 runs to 17 residues. Germline CDR1 and CDR2: DFQATT and SNEGSKA (reference sequence). V lost 0 bases to trimming and J lost 2 bases; unmatched junction nucleotides: 12. The CDR3 sequence is CSARDLRQGTYQETQYF. DNA for the CDR3: TGCAGTGCTAGAGATCTCCGACAGGGCACCTATCAAGAGACCCAGTACTTC.

The genes are TRBV24-1 and TRBJ2-3, with D unclear. Between the trimmed V and J ends, which lost 2 bases and 3 bases, there was a span of 5 bases. Germline CDR1 and CDR2: KGHDR and SFDVKD. This CDR3 comprises 13 residues. DNA for the CDR3: TGTGCCACCAGTGATTGGCGAACAGATACGCAGTATTTT. Protein product: CATSDWRTDTQYF.